These T cell receptor beta chains were read from a single sample in a study of technical replicates of blood from a handful of donors. Clones were sequenced by immunoSEQ multiplex PCR, and TCRdb holds only the in-frame ones, with some missing. The sample lists approximately 89,000 clones; just under 95% were seen once. Specimen: T cells isolated from PBMCs. These receptors were collected from a human donor in good health. Each CDR3 is given with its conserved first and last residue. D genes are given only for firm matches. A clone size is listed for some rows: how often the clone was seen (once, few, many), or a class if it is expanded.

CDR3nt: TGTGCCAGCAGTGAATCGGGACTACTCATGAACACTGAAGCTTTCTTT
CDR3aa: CASSESGLLMNTEAFF
abundance: .
d_gene: .
v_gene: TRBV6-1
j_gene: TRBJ1-1

CDR3nt: TGTGCCAGCAGGGGTCACGGCACCGGACTCGGCTACACCTTC
CDR3aa: CASRGHGTGLGYTF
abundance: .
d_gene: .
v_gene: TRBV6-5
j_gene: TRBJ1-2

CDR3nt: TGCAGTACTCTTAAGGACATGAACACTGAAGCTTTCTTT
CDR3aa: CSTLKDMNTEAFF
abundance: .
d_gene: .
v_gene: TRBV29-1
j_gene: TRBJ1-1

CDR3nt: TGTGCCAGCAGCGCGGGTTGGATAAGCGGCTACACCTTC
CDR3aa: CASSAGWISGYTF
abundance: .
d_gene: .
v_gene: TRBV6-1
j_gene: TRBJ1-2

CDR3nt: TGTGCCAGCAGCGCTAAGATTGCGGGACTAGCGGAGATTTTCCGCGGGTACAATGAGCAGTTCTTC
CDR3aa: CASSAKIAGLAEIFRGYNEQFF
abundance: few
d_gene: TRBD2
v_gene: TRBV9
j_gene: TRBJ2-1

CDR3nt: TGTGCCAGCAGTGAAGACCGAGGACAGCAACTCTCCTACGAGCAGTACTTC
CDR3aa: CASSEDRGQQLSYEQYF
abundance: .
d_gene: .
v_gene: TRBV6-1
j_gene: TRBJ2-7

CDR3nt: TGCGCCAGCAGTGAGCAACAGGGGGTCCCTTTCTTT
CDR3aa: CASSEQQGVPFF
abundance: .
d_gene: TRBD1
v_gene: TRBV10-1
j_gene: TRBJ1-1

CDR3nt: TGTGCCAGCAGCTTACCGGGACAGGGCATCCACGAGCAGTACTTC
CDR3aa: CASSLPGQGIHEQYF
abundance: .
d_gene: TRBD1
v_gene: TRBV11-3
j_gene: TRBJ2-7

CDR3nt: TGTGCCAGCAGTTCGCCGGGACTAGCGGCTCCAGATACGCAGTATTTT
CDR3aa: CASSSPGLAAPDTQYF
abundance: .
d_gene: TRBD2
v_gene: TRBV28
j_gene: TRBJ2-3

CDR3nt: TGTGCCAGCAGCTTGGGGCCAGGGGGCGCCGGGGGCTACACCTTC
CDR3aa: CASSLGPGGAGGYTF
abundance: .
d_gene: TRBD1
v_gene: TRBV11-2
j_gene: TRBJ1-2